Below, 7 T cell receptor beta chains from the same sample are listed, as sequenced in a study of regulatory T cells in long-lasting Graves disease. As to time point: newly diagnosed GD, antithyroid drugs for less than 3 months. PBMC RNA was the source of the TCR library. Combining iRepertoire HTBI primers with Arm-PCR of CDR3 regions, the authors built TCR beta libraries. TCRdb independently ran MiXCR on the multiplex PCR reads; one entry per CDR3 protein. This sample yields about 470,000 distinct CDR3 sequences, of which roughly 17% are seen a single time; 12% belongs to the top ten. These same records also appear under a second study, on T cells in Graves' hyperthyroidism and ophthalmopathy.

The sequencing used peripheral blood mononuclear cells (PBMCs), collected at new diagnosis, from a patient treated with antithyroid drugs. All receptors derive from a man aged 35 to 55 with Graves disease.

This clonotype was seen many times. This chain links TRBV5-1 with TRBJ2-7, with 8 bases fitting TRBD1. Germline CDR1 and CDR2: SGHRS and YFSETQ. With 4 bases clipped from V and 5 bases from J, the junction kept 8 bases outside the gene matches. CDR3 length: 14 amino acids. Here the CDR3 DNA reads TGCGCCAGCAGCCTCCGGGACAGGATCCACGAGCAGTACTTC. Translation gives CASSLRDRIHEQYF.

The rearrangement links TRBV14 to TRBJ1-1; D is unclear. This CDR3 spans 11 amino acids. Germline CDR1 and CDR2: SGHDN and FVKESK. V lost 3 bases to trimming and J lost 11 bases, with 10 bases between them. CDR3 sequence: CASSQGPLAFF. CDR3 nucleotides: TGTGCCAGCAGCCAGGGCCCCTTGGCTTTCTTT. The variable domain in full, with the rest retrieved from reference TRBV14 and TRBJ1-1, is EAGVTQFPSHSVIEKGQTVTLRCDPISGHDNLYWYRRVMGKEIKFLLHFVKESKQDESGMPNNRFLAERTGGTYSTLKVQPAELEDSGVYFCASSQGPLAFFGQGTRLTVV.

This clonotype was picked up many times. J is TRBJ2-2 and V is TRBV20-1, with TRBD1 identical over 9 bases. V dropped 6 bases and J dropped 6; count of bases not matched to a gene: 5. CDR3 length: 13 amino acids. Germline assignment: CDR1 DFQATT and CDR2 SNEGSKA (reference sequence). CDR3 in amino acids: CSAGDRAAGELFF. The DNA for the CDR3 is TGCAGTGCGGGGGACAGGGCGGCCGGGGAGCTGTTTTTT.

The rearrangement links TRBV14 to TRBJ2-7, with TRBD2 matching over 14 bases. This CDR3 contains 17 residues. The germline CDR1 and CDR2 sequences are SGHDN and FVKESK. The V gene end was trimmed by 1 base and the J gene end by 2 bases; junction bases not matched to a gene: 4. CDR3 coding DNA: TGTGCCAGCAGCCAAGGAGAGGGACTAGCGGGAGCCTACGAGCAGTACTTC. Protein product: CASSQGEGLAGAYEQYF.

The gene calls are TRBV3-1 and TRBJ1-6, with a possible D match to TRBD1 (6 bases). The length of the CDR3 is 15 residues. Trimming left V 1 base short and J 8 bases short, with 12 bases between. In germline, CDR1 is LGHDT, CDR2 YNNKEL (reference sequence). The CDR3 protein is CASSQVGRGDSPLHF. DNA for the CDR3: TGTGCCAGCAGCCAAGTTGGCAGGGGTGATTCACCCCTCCACTTT.

The CDR3 reads CASSSIETGEQFF. CDR3 sequence (DNA): TGTGCCAGCAGCTCCATCGAGACGGGTGAGCAGTTCTTC. The chain uses TRBV7-9 and TRBJ2-1; D is undetermined. Trimming removed 4 bases from V and 9 bases from J, with 13 bases in between. Germline assignment: CDR1 SEHNR and CDR2 FQNEAQ (reference sequence). The CDR3 is made up of 13 amino acids.

There are many counts of this clonotype. The J gene is TRBJ2-1, the V gene TRBV5-1; no firm D call. This CDR3 has 11 amino acids. The germline V gene has CDR1 SGHRS and CDR2 YFSETQ. Between the trimmed V and J ends, which lost 0 bases and 12 bases, there was a span of 7 bases. The CDR3 nucleotides are TGCGCCAGCAGCTTGGACGGCGGGCAGTTCTTC. Protein: CASSLDGGQFF.